This is a list of T cell receptor beta chains from one sample in a study of patients and donors after allogeneic stem cell transplantation. TCRdb redid the calling of the RT-PCR reads with MiXCR, one entry per CDR3 protein. Here the sample spans over 350,000 distinct CDR3 sequences, 16% being singletons. The material sequenced was blood, either unsorted or a sorted T cell fraction (not recorded which). These receptors all stem from a human donor who was either an allogeneic HSCT recipient or a stem cell or donor lymphocyte infusion donor (not recorded which). It is not recorded whose cells these are; they may come from a transplant donor. Each CDR3 is given with its conserved first and last residue. A D gene is named only where the DNA matches it firmly. Clone size is given for some rows only: seen once, a few or many times, or a class if the clone is expanded.

abundance	d_gene	v_gene	j_gene	len	CDR3aa	CDR3nt
-	-	TRBV5-6	TRBJ2-7	15	CASSLDQGRGYEQYF	TGTGCCAGCAGCTTGGATCAGGGGCGCGGATACGAGCAGTACTTC
few	-	TRBV15	TRBJ2-3	14	CATRQETFTDTQYF	TGTGCCACCAGACAGGAAACCTTCACAGATACGCAGTATTTT
-	-	TRBV6-1	TRBJ2-7	15	CATTDGLYNSYEQYF	TGTGCCACAACAGACGGGCTATATAACTCCTACGAGCAGTACTTC
-	TRBD2	TRBV5-1	TRBJ2-1	17	CASSLNRPGLAINEQFF	TGCGCCAGCAGCTTGAATCGCCCGGGACTAGCGATCAATGAGCAGTTCTTC
-	-	TRBV3-1	TRBJ2-2	15	CASSQEAWGTGELFF	TGTGCCAGCAGCCAAGAGGCCTGGGGCACCGGGGAGCTGTTTTTT
few	TRBD1	TRBV3-1	TRBJ2-5	17	CASSFINPGTARETQYF	TGTGCCAGCAGCTTTATTAACCCCGGGACAGCTCGAGAGACCCAGTACTTC
few	TRBD2	TRBV12-3/TRBV12-4	TRBJ2-7	18	CASSSRTPGSGGGREQYF	TGTGCCAGCAGTTCAAGAACCCCGGGTAGCGGGGGGGGAAGGGAGCAGTACTTC
few	-	TRBV7-2	TRBJ1-1	14	CASSLEVRDPGAFF	TGTGCCAGCAGCTTAGAAGTTAGGGACCCTGGCGCTTTCTTT
-	-	TRBV7-2	TRBJ1-1	15	CASSLEYGWGTEAFF	TGTGCCAGCAGCTTAGAATATGGATGGGGCACTGAAGCTTTCTTT
few	-	TRBV19	TRBJ1-1	13	CASSTDMNTEAFF	TGTGCCAGTAGTACCGATATGAACACTGAAGCTTTCTTT
few	-	TRBV7-2	TRBJ2-7	15	CASSLAGLKTGALYF	TGTGCCAGCAGCTTAGCGGGTCTTAAAACAGGAGCTCTGTACTTC
few	-	TRBV7-2	TRBJ1-5	16	CASSPSRPEPTQPQHF	TGTGCCAGCAGCCCAAGTAGGCCAGAGCCGACCCAGCCCCAGCATTTT
-	TRBD2	TRBV9	TRBJ2-3	17	CASSRTSRGRAVDTQYF	TGTGCCAGCAGTCGCACGTCCCGCGGGAGGGCCGTAGATACGCAGTATTTT
-	-	TRBV24-1	TRBJ2-7	13	CATSDSRPGEQYF	TGTGCCACCAGTGATTCTCGACCGGGCGAGCAGTACTTC
-	TRBD2	TRBV20-1	TRBJ2-7	14	CSATGAGAHYEQYF	TGCAGTGCCACCGGGGCGGGAGCGCACTACGAGCAGTACTTC
few	-	TRBV20-1	TRBJ2-5	16	CSANPPAPSFQETQYF	TGCAGTGCCAATCCCCCGGCCCCTAGCTTTCAAGAGACCCAGTACTTC
many	-	TRBV7-3	TRBJ2-1	13	CASSLHRAESQFF	TGTGCCAGCAGCTTACACCGGGCGGAGAGTCAGTTCTTC
-	-	TRBV24-1	TRBJ2-2	17	CATSELGTFESTGELFF	TGTGCCACCAGTGAACTTGGGACCTTCGAAAGCACCGGGGAGCTGTTTTTT
-	-	TRBV27	TRBJ1-1	13	CASSRSRDPEAFF	TGTGCCAGCTCGAGGTCTAGGGATCCTGAAGCTTTCTTT
-	TRBD1	TRBV7-2	TRBJ2-5	16	CASSLEGQGGVETQYF	TGTGCCAGCAGCTTAGAAGGACAGGGAGGAGTCGAGACCCAGTACTTC
-	-	TRBV20-1	TRBJ2-7	13	CSARAPSSYEQYF	TGCAGTGCTAGAGCCCCGAGCTCCTACGAGCAGTACTTC
-	-	TRBV6-1	TRBJ1-5	15	CASTRTDLSNQPQHF	TGTGCCAGCACTCGGACAGACCTTAGCAATCAGCCCCAGCATTTT
few	-	TRBV15	TRBJ2-3	17	CATSRTSRNPLADTQYF	TGTGCCACCAGCAGGACCTCGAGAAATCCATTAGCAGATACGCAGTATTTT
-	-	TRBV20-1	TRBJ1-1	14	CSATWRQSGTEAFF	TGCAGTGCTACCTGGAGACAATCGGGCACTGAAGCTTTCTTT
many	-	TRBV5-1	TRBJ2-1	15	CASSPVTRAGHEQFF	TGCGCCAGCAGCCCTGTGACTAGAGCGGGTCATGAGCAGTTCTTC
medium-sized	-	TRBV6-2/TRBV6-3	TRBJ2-1	15	CASSYSLATSNEQFF	TGTGCCAGCAGTTACAGTCTAGCGACATCCAATGAGCAGTTCTTC
-	-	TRBV30	TRBJ2-7	16	CAWRIAGIQAAYEQYF	TGTGCCTGGAGAATTGCAGGGATTCAGGCGGCCTACGAGCAGTACTTC
few	TRBD1	TRBV12-3/TRBV12-4	TRBJ2-7	18	CASSLPRGTGTGGYEQYF	TGTGCCAGCAGTTTACCTCGGGGGACCGGGACAGGGGGTTACGAGCAGTACTTC
few	-	TRBV27	TRBJ1-5	15	CASRLIRDSNQPQHF	TGTGCCAGCAGGCTGATCCGGGACAGCAATCAGCCCCAGCATTTT
-	-	TRBV7-9	TRBJ2-1	17	CASSFGGARLPYNEQFF	TGTGCCAGCAGCTTTGGGGGAGCGCGTCTGCCCTACAATGAGCAGTTCTTC
few	-	TRBV7-9	TRBJ2-7	17	CASSFGELSEGPYEQYF	TGTGCCAGCAGCTTCGGAGAATTGAGCGAGGGGCCCTACGAGCAGTACTTC
few	-	TRBV2	TRBJ1-4	15	CASSASGAPNEKLFF	TGTGCCAGCAGTGCAAGTGGGGCGCCTAATGAAAAACTGTTTTTT